This T cell receptor beta chain was observed in a study of cytomegalovirus exposure and HLA in healthy donors. General study findings and limits: Reports credit the classifier with highly specific, highly sensitive diagnosis of cytomegalovirus status.

Germline lookup yields CDR1 MNHEY and CDR2 SVGAGI. This CDR3 is built from 14 residues. V lost 5 bases to trimming and J lost 3 bases, with 10 bases between them. Vbeta (60) and Jbeta (13) primers were used in the PCR. Using immunoSEQ multiplex PCR, the repertoire was profiled, and TCRdb retains in-frame clones only, with some absent. The table has about 98,000 clones, roughly 80% seen once. To note about this clone: No antigen is known for it.

Sequencing used PBMCs. The rearrangement links TRBV6-5 to TRBJ2-2; D is unresolved. The sequence came from a man aged 55-75 years in good health and CMV-seropositive. CDR3 residues: CASSLVRDTGELFF. The DNA of the CDR3 is TGTGCCAGCAGTCTAGTACGGGACACCGGGGAGCTGTTTTTT.